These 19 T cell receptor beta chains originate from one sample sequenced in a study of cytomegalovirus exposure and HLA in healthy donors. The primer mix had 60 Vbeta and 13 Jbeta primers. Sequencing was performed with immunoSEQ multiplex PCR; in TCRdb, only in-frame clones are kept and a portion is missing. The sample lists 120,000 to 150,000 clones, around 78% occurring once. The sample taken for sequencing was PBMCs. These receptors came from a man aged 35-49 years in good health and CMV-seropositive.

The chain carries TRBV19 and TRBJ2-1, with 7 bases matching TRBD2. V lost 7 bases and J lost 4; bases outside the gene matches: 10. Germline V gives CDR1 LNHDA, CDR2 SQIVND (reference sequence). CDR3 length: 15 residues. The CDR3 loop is CASKPLWGGYNEQFF. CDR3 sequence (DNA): TGTGCCAGTAAACCCCTGTGGGGGGGTTACAATGAGCAGTTCTTC.

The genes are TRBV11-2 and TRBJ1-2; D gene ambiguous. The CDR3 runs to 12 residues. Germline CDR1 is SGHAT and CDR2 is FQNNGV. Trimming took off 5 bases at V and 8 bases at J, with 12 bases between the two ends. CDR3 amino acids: CASSLESGGYTF. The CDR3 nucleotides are TGTGCCAGCAGCCTGGAAAGCGGGGGCTACACCTTC.

This CDR3 reads CASSQEYGTSGNNEQFF. CDR3 nucleotides: TGTGCCAGCAGCCAAGAATACGGGACTAGCGGCAACAATGAGCAGTTCTTC. The chain joins TRBV14 to TRBJ2-1; 11 nucleotides match TRBD2. The V segment lost 0 bases and the J segment 5 bases; nucleotides outside the gene matches: 6. CDR3 length: 17 amino acids. Germline assignment: CDR1 SGHDN and CDR2 FVKESK.

Written as DNA, the CDR3 is TGTGCCAGCAGCTTGGCCTTGTATTCTAGCACAGATACGCAGTATTTT. This codes for CASSLALYSSTDTQYF. The chain joins TRBV5-6 to TRBJ2-3; D is unclear. CDR1 and CDR2 (germline): SGHDT, YYEEEE. The CDR3 loop spans 16 amino acids. Trimming took off 0 bases at V and 0 bases at J, with 11 bases between the two ends.

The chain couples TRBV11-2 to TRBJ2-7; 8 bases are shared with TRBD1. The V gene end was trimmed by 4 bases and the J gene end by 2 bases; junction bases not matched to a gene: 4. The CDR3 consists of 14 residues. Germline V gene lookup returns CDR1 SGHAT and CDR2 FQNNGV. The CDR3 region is CASSYGQGPYEQYF. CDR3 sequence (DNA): TGTGCCAGCAGCTATGGACAGGGCCCCTACGAGCAGTACTTC.

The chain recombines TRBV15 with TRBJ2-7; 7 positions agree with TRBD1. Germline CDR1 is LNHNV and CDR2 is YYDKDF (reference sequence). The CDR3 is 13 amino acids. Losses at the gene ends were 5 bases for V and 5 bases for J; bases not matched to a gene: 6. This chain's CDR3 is CATSPNRGNEQYF. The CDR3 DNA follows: TGTGCCACCAGCCCAAACAGGGGAAACGAGCAGTACTTC.

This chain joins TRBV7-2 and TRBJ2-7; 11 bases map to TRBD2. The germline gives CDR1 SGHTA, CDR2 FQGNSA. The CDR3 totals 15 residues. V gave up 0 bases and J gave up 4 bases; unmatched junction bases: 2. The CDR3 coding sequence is TGTGCCAGCAGCTTAGCCGCTAGCGGGAGGTACGAGCAGTACTTC. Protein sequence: CASSLAASGRYEQYF.

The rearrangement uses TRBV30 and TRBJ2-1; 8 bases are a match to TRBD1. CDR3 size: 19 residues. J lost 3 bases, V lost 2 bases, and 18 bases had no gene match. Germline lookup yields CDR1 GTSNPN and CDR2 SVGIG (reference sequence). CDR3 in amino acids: CAWSRDRGYVGRVYNEQFF. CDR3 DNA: TGTGCCTGGAGTCGCGACAGGGGATACGTCGGGAGAGTCTACAATGAGCAGTTCTTC.

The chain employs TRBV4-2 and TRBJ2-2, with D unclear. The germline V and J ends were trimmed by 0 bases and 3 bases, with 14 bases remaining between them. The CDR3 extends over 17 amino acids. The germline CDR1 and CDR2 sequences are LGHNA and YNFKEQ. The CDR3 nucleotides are TGTGCCAGCAGCCAAGAGTCTCGACTCACGTACACCGGGGAGCTGTTTTTT. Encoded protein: CASSQESRLTYTGELFF.

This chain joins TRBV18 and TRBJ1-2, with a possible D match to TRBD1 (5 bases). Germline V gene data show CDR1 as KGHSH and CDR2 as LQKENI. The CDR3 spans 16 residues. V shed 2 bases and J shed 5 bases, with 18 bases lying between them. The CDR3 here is CASSPSSRADRYGYTF. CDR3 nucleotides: TGTGCCAGCTCACCATCGAGCAGGGCCGATCGATATGGCTACACCTTC.

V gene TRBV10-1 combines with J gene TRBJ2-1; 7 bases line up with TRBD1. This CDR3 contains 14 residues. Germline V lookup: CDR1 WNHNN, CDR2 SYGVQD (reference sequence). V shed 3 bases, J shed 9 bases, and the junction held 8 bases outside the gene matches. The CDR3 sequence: CASSEIPGGIEQFF. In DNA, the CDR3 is TGCGCCAGCAGTGAAATTCCAGGGGGAATTGAGCAGTTCTTC.

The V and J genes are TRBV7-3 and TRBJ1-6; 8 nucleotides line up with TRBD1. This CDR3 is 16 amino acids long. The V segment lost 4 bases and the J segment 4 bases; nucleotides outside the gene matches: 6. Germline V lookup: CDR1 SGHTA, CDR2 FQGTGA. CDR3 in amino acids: CASSSQGAGYNSPLHF. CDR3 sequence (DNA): TGTGCCAGCAGCTCGCAGGGGGCGGGTTATAATTCACCCCTCCACTTT.

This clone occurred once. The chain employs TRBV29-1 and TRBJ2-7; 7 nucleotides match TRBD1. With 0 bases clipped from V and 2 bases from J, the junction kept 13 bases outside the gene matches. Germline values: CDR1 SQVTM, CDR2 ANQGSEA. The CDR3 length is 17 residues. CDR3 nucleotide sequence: TGCAGCGTTGAAGATTCATTCAGAGGGGGCCTTACCTACGAGCAGTACTTC. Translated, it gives CSVEDSFRGGLTYEQYF.

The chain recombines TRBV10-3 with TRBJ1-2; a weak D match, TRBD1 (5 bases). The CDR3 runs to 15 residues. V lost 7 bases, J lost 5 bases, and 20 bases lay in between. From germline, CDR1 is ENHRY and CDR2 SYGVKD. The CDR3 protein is CAINSQVGRGYGYTF. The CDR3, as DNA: TGTGCCATCAACTCTCAGGTGGGGAGGGGATATGGCTACACCTTC.

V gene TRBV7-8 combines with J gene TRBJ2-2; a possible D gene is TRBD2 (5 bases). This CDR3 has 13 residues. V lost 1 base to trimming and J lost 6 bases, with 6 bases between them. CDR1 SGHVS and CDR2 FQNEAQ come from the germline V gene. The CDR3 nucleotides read TGTGCCAGCAGCTTAGACGGGGCCGGGGAGCTGTTTTTT. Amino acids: CASSLDGAGELFF. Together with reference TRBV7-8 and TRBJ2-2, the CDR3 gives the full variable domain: GAGVSQSPRYKVAKRGQDVALRCDPISGHVSLFWYQQALGQGPEFLTYFQNEAQLDKSGLPSDRFFAERPEGSVSTLKIQRTQQEDSAVYLCASSLDGAGELFFGEGSRLTVL.

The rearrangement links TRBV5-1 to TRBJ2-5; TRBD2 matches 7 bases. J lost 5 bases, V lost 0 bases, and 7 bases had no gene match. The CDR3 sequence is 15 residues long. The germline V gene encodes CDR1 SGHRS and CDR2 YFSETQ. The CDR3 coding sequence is TGCGCCAGCAGCTTGGGGGCGGGAGTCTTGGAGACCCAGTACTTC. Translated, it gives CASSLGAGVLETQYF.

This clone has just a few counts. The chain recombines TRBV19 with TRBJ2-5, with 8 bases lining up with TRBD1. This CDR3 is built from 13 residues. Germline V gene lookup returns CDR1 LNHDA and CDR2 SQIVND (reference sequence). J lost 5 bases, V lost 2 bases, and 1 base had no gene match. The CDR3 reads CASSINRGETQYF. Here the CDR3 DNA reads TGTGCCAGTAGTATAAACAGGGGGGAGACCCAGTACTTC.

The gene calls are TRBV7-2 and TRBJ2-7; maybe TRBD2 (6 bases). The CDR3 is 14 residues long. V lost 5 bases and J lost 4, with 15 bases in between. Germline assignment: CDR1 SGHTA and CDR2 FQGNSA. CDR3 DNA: TGTGCCAGCAGCGGCAGGCGGGATACGTACGAGCAGTACTTC. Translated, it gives CASSGRRDTYEQYF.

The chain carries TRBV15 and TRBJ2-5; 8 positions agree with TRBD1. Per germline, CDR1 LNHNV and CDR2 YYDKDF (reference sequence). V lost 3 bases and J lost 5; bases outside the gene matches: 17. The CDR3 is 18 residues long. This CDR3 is CATSRARPRRGRGETQYF. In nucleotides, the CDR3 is TGTGCCACCAGCAGGGCCCGCCCCCGCAGGGGGCGCGGTGAGACCCAGTACTTC.